The 7 T cell receptor beta chains in this list originate from one sample, sequenced in a study of response to subunit inactivated influenza vaccine. TCRdb independently ran MiXCR on the RT-PCR reads; one entry per CDR3 protein. This sample has around 570,000 distinct CDR3 sequences, with roughly 8.2% found just once. The sequencing here drew on PBMCs from blood, taken around 25 months after vaccination. These receptors all stem from a man aged 45 to 70 who received an inactivated influenza vaccine.

This clonotype was picked up many times. As DNA, the CDR3 is TGTGCCAGCAGTATCTCGGGGGGCCATAGCAATGAGCAGTTCTTC. This gives the protein CASSISGGHSNEQFF. This chain joins TRBV6-5 and TRBJ2-1; D may be TRBD2 (7 bases). V was clipped by 5 bases and J by 6 bases, with 17 bases between them. The germline gives CDR1 MNHEY, CDR2 SVGAGI. The CDR3 extends over 15 amino acids.

This clonotype was seen a handful of times. The chain employs TRBV18 and TRBJ2-3, with unresolved D. Germline CDR1 is KGHSH and CDR2 is LQKENI. The CDR3 is 16 amino acids. V was cut by 1 base and J by 1 base, with 12 bases left in between. The CDR3 is CASSPQSRSRTDTQYF. The CDR3 DNA is TGTGCCAGCTCACCACAATCTCGGTCGCGCACAGATACGCAGTATTTT. The complete variable domain, with remaining parts taken from reference TRBV18 and TRBJ2-3, reads NAGVMQNPRHLVRRRGQEARLRCSPMKGHSHVYWYRQLPEEGLKFMVYLQKENIIDESGMPKERFSAEFPKEGPSILRIQQVVRGDSAAYFCASSPQSRSRTDTQYFGPGTRLTVL.

This clonotype was detected only a few times. The chain joins TRBV4-3 to TRBJ2-1, with 8 bases identical to TRBD2. V was pared by 1 base and J by 6 bases, with 8 bases of the junction left unmatched. CDR1 and CDR2 from the germline V gene are LGHNA and YSLEER. CDR3 length equals 16 residues. This chain's CDR3 is CASSQGATSGVNEQFF. The CDR3, as DNA: TGCGCCAGCAGCCAAGGGGCTACTAGCGGCGTCAATGAGCAGTTCTTC.

Comment on this clonotype: The germline gene is not matched at one end of the junction; a read error may be the cause. The chain employs TRBV11-2 and TRBJ2-2, with 7 nucleotides matching TRBD1. The CDR3 loop spans 14 amino acids. From germline, CDR1 is SGHAT and CDR2 FQNNGV. The CDR3 sequence is CASSYKGGTWELFF. The CDR3 DNA reads as TGTGCCAGCAGCTACAAAGGGGGCACCTGGGAGCTGTTTTTT.

For the CDR3, the DNA is TGTGCCAGCAGCTCCAGGGGCCGGGGCACAGATACGCAGTATTTT. Translating it yields CASSSRGRGTDTQYF. This chain connects TRBV3-1 to TRBJ2-3; D possibly corresponds to TRBD1 (6 bases). The CDR3 consists of 15 residues. Germline loops: CDR1 LGHDT, CDR2 YNNKEL (reference sequence). Between the trimmed V and J ends, which lost 5 bases and 1 base, there was a span of 13 bases.

The DNA of the CDR3 is TGTGCCACCAGCATGACTAGCGGGGGGCACCCTGAACGCACAGATACGCAGTATTTT. This encodes CATSMTSGGHPERTDTQYF. The chain combines TRBV24-1 with TRBJ2-3; TRBD2 agrees at 13 bases. Trimming took 7 bases from V and 1 from J; bases not matched to a gene: 13. The CDR3 length is 19 residues. CDR1 KGHDR and CDR2 SFDVKD come from the germline V gene.

V and J are TRBV29-1 and TRBJ2-3; a possible D gene is TRBD2 (6 bases). Germline-derived CDR1 and CDR2 are SQVTM and ANQGSEA. V gave up 2 bases and J gave up 5 bases, with 11 bases separating them. The CDR3 has 13 residues. As DNA, the CDR3 is TGCAGCGTTGAAACGGCGGGAAGAGATACGCAGTATTTT. As protein: CSVETAGRDTQYF.